The 3 T cell receptor beta chains given below trace back to one sample, sequenced in a study of beta chain features in type 1 diabetes. Notes on the study in general: TCRB CDR3s from Type 1 diabetes patients were moderately but significantly shorter in all four CD4+ subsets.

These TCRs are of unknown antigen specificity. The authors reverse transcribed all of the isolated RNA, so sequencing captured expressed TCRB transcripts. This table comes from immunoSEQ multiplex PCR, and its TCRdb copy is limited to in-frame clones, with some not included. Of approximately 140,000 clones detected, 9% appear once; the ten largest clones hold around 0.79%. Sequencing was carried out using central memory CD4+ T cells from blood. The receptor set was obtained from a man younger than 40 with type 1 diabetes.

V and J are TRBV20-1 and TRBJ2-7; tentatively, D is TRBD1 (5 bases). CDR1 and CDR2 (germline): DFQATT, SNEGSKA (reference sequence). This CDR3 comprises 11 residues. Trimming cost V 1 base and J 8 bases, with 9 bases left between them. In nucleotides, the CDR3 is TGCAGTGCTAGAGTCAGGGATCAGCAGTACTTC. This sequence encodes CSARVRDQQYF.

This clone has a handful of counts. The J gene is TRBJ2-2, the V gene TRBV11-2, with a tentative D call TRBD1 (6 bases). This CDR3 is built from 13 residues. Trimming stripped 6 bases from V and 5 bases from J, with 10 bases between. Germline V gene lookup returns CDR1 SGHAT and CDR2 FQNNGV. The CDR3 here is CASSWTATGELFF. CDR3 sequence (DNA): TGTGCCAGCAGTTGGACAGCAACCGGGGAGCTGTTTTTT.

This clone has a handful of counts. The V gene is TRBV6-5, the J gene TRBJ2-7; D possibly corresponds to TRBD2 (5 bases). The V gene lost 7 bases and the J gene lost 2 bases, with 15 bases spanning the gap. Germline CDR1 is MNHEY and CDR2 is SVGAGI. The CDR3 is 14 amino acids. CDR3 in amino acids: CASTRTGEPYEQYF. The DNA for the CDR3 is TGTGCCAGCACTCGAACCGGGGAGCCCTACGAGCAGTACTTC.